This TCR beta chain stems from a study of T cells after yellow fever vaccination. Study observations and caveats: It was a weaker secondary response, yet one that peaked faster, at day 5 versus 15.

Production of TCR cDNA was by 5'RACE template switching, which also added a universal primer site and UMIs. TCRdb independently ran MiXCR on the 5' RACE reads; one entry per CDR3 protein. In the table there are 95,000 to 100,000 distinct CDR3 sequences, about 5.8% of which are singletons. In its sample, this clonotype was seen many times. Antigen: not known. The CDR3 is made up of 12 amino acids. V lost 5 bases, J lost 10 bases, and 12 bases lay in between. Per germline, CDR1 SEHNR and CDR2 FQNEAQ (reference sequence). The chain couples TRBV7-9 to TRBJ2-1; D possibly uses TRBD1 or TRBD2 (5 bases each). This material consisted of CD8+ T cells sorted from PBMCs, taken 10 days after the yellow fever booster vaccination. This receptor was obtained from a man between 18 and 35 years old who received the YFV17D yellow fever vaccine. The CDR3 nucleotides read TGTGCCAGCAGCGAGGGGATTTTGGAGCAGTTCTTC. Translating gives CASSEGILEQFF.